These 16 T cell receptor beta chains were all obtained from the same sample, sequenced in a study of blood T cell repertoires in COVID-19. Using immunoSEQ multiplex PCR, the repertoire was profiled, and TCRdb retains in-frame clones only, with some absent. The profile shows tens of thousands of clones, around four fifths of them singletons. Sequencing was done on a sample of peripheral blood. The origin of the receptors is a human donor in a cohort sampled during active COVID-19.

J is TRBJ1-5 and V is TRBV4-1; 8 bases match TRBD1. V was clipped by 0 bases and J by 4 bases; unmatched bases: 2. The V gene's germline CDR1 is MGHRA and CDR2 YSYEKL. This CDR3 is built from 15 residues. CDR3 DNA: TGCGCCAGCAGCCAAGAGGACAGGGAAAATCAGCCCCAGCATTTT. Its translation is CASSQEDRENQPQHF.

The chain recombines TRBV27 with TRBJ1-2; 8 nucleotides align to TRBD1. The germline gives CDR1 MNHEY, CDR2 SMNVEV (reference sequence). The ends lost 4 bases at V and 4 bases at J; junction bases unmatched: 5. CDR3 length: 14 amino acids. CDR3 loop: CASSWTGRGYGYTF. Written as DNA, the CDR3 is TGTGCCAGCAGTTGGACAGGGAGGGGCTATGGCTACACCTTC.

This clone appeared a few times. The V and J genes are TRBV9 and TRBJ1-1; D is possibly TRBD1 (6 bases). The CDR3 contains 14 residues. V was pared by 0 bases and J by 3 bases, with 9 bases between. The germline V gene encodes CDR1 SGDLS and CDR2 YYNGEE. Here the CDR3 DNA reads TGTGCCAGCAGCGTAGGTCAGGGGCACACTGAAGCTTTCTTT. Its protein is CASSVGQGHTEAFF.

The chain couples TRBV4-3 to TRBJ1-5, with TRBD1 matching over 8 bases. The ends lost 2 bases at V and 7 bases at J; junction bases unmatched: 4. The CDR3 consists of 14 residues. Per the germline V gene, CDR1 is LGHNA and CDR2 is YSLEER. The CDR3 reads CASSQRTGTQPQHF. DNA for the CDR3: TGCGCCAGCAGCCAACGGACAGGGACGCAGCCCCAGCATTTT.

The gene calls are TRBV5-5 and TRBJ1-4; D gene ambiguous. V dropped 4 bases and J dropped 4 bases, with 11 bases sitting between them. The CDR3 has 14 residues. CDR1 and CDR2 from the germline V gene are SGHKS and YYEKEE (reference sequence). The CDR3 sequence is CASSPYYSNEKLFF. The CDR3 DNA follows: TGTGCCAGCAGCCCTTATTACAGTAATGAAAAACTGTTTTTT.

This chain uses TRBV18 with TRBJ1-2; maybe TRBD1 (5 bases). Germline-derived CDR1 and CDR2 are KGHSH and LQKENI. The germline V and J ends were trimmed by 2 bases and 2 bases, with 9 bases remaining between them. This CDR3 comprises 14 residues. The CDR3 sequence: CASSPVTVNYGYTF. Here the CDR3 DNA reads TGTGCCAGCTCACCAGTGACAGTGAACTATGGCTACACCTTC.

This clone has a handful of counts. The chain recombines TRBV30 with TRBJ1-3, with D maybe TRBD1 (5 bases). The CDR3 has 13 residues. Germline lookup yields CDR1 GTSNPN and CDR2 SVGIG (reference sequence). The CDR3 sequence: CAEQDSSGNTIYF. The CDR3 bases are TGTGCGGAACAGGATTCCTCTGGAAACACCATATATTTT.

The chain has TRBV24-1 and TRBJ2-7, with D maybe TRBD2 (7 bases). CDR1 KGHDR and CDR2 SFDVKD come from the germline V gene. Trimming took 6 bases from V and 2 from J, leaving 16 bases between them. The CDR3 spans 15 residues. As DNA, the CDR3 is TGTGCCACCAGTCTCTCCGGGGGGCCAACCTACGAGCAGTACTTC. Translation gives CATSLSGGPTYEQYF.

The V and J genes are TRBV2 and TRBJ2-4; 8 bases map to TRBD1. The V gene end was trimmed by 8 bases and the J gene end by 4 bases; junction bases not matched to a gene: 1. This CDR3 is built from 12 residues. Germline V gene data show CDR1 as SNHLY and CDR2 as FYNNEI. CDR3 coding DNA: TGTGCCAGCGGACAGGGTAAAAACATTCAGTACTTC. Translating gives CASGQGKNIQYF.

The chain uses TRBV29-1 and TRBJ2-7, with 8 bases identical to TRBD2. The CDR3 spans 11 residues. Germline CDR1 reads SQVTM; CDR2 reads ANQGSEA. With V trimmed by 7 bases and J by 2 bases, 1 base remained unmatched. In DNA, the CDR3 is TGCAGCGCGCGGGGGGCCTACGAGCAGTACTTC. Translation gives CSARGAYEQYF.

Here the CDR3 reads CASSLFVGQNSYGYTF. Written as DNA, the CDR3 is TGTGCCAGCAGTTTATTTGTGGGCCAGAATAGCTATGGCTACACCTTC. V is TRBV27 and J is TRBJ1-2; the D is unclear. Germline CDR1 is MNHEY and CDR2 is SMNVEV (reference sequence). The length of the CDR3 is 16 residues. Between the trimmed V and J ends, which lost 1 base and 4 bases, there was a span of 16 bases.

This clone was seen just once. V and J are TRBV15 and TRBJ1-5; 8 bases line up with TRBD1. CDR1 is LNHNV, CDR2 YYDKDF, per germline (reference sequence). CDR3 length: 15 residues. The J segment lost 1 base and the V segment lost 3 bases, leaving 2 bases of the junction unmatched. The CDR3 is CATSSDRGSNQPQHF. Here the CDR3 DNA reads TGTGCCACCAGCAGCGACAGGGGAAGCAATCAGCCCCAGCATTTT.

This clone has a handful of counts. This sequence joins TRBV28 and TRBJ1-1; 7 nucleotides align to TRBD1. The V segment lost 9 bases and the J segment 6 bases; nucleotides outside the gene matches: 4. Germline V lookup: CDR1 MDHEN, CDR2 SYDVKM. This CDR3 is built from 11 residues. This chain's CDR3 is CASEGAAEAFF. CDR3 nucleotides: TGTGCCAGTGAGGGGGCCGCTGAAGCTTTCTTT.

The chain has TRBV5-1 and TRBJ2-7; possible D gene TRBD2, 5 bases. The germline CDR1 and CDR2 sequences are SGHRS and YFSETQ. V shed 3 bases and J shed 3 bases, with 16 bases lying between them. The CDR3 is 15 amino acids. The CDR3 loop reads CASSSYNRENYEQYF. The CDR3 region has the DNA TGCGCCAGCAGCTCCTATAACCGGGAAAACTACGAGCAGTACTTC.

The V and J genes are TRBV19 and TRBJ1-2; tentative D call: TRBD1 (5 bases). The germline V gene encodes CDR1 LNHDA and CDR2 SQIVND (reference sequence). There are 13 residues in the CDR3. The ends were cut back, 6 bases at V and 1 base at J, with 9 bases in the middle. This CDR3 is CASRTQGNYGYTF. In DNA, the CDR3 is TGTGCCAGTAGAACCCAGGGTAACTATGGCTACACCTTC.

The chain carries TRBV19 and TRBJ1-2, with D maybe TRBD1 (6 bases). V lost 3 bases, J lost 3 bases, and 11 bases lay in between. Germline loops: CDR1 LNHDA, CDR2 SQIVND (reference sequence). The CDR3 is 14 amino acids. The CDR3 loop reads CASSILDRYYGYTF. CDR3 DNA: TGTGCCAGTAGTATTCTGGACAGATACTATGGCTACACCTTC.